This paragraph reports one T cell receptor (beta chain). The antigen is not known. Other DNA sequences in this sample translate to the same CDR3. V was pared by 3 bases and J by 0 bases, with 1 base of the junction left unmatched. Germline CDR1 and CDR2: MNHEY and SMNVEV (reference sequence). The CDR3 consists of 14 residues. The sample comes from a study of shared clonotypes between healthy human individuals. Notes on the study in general: Sharing of clonotypes among donors was expected to vary with sequencing depth. Clonotypes shared by all four donors outscored non-shared clonotypes in generation probability.

The method was immunoSEQ multiplex PCR; TCRdb's version includes in-frame clones alone and lacks a portion of them. The sample carries millions of clones, about 95% recorded once. Only CD45RO-negative cells positively selected for CCR7 counted as naive CD8 cells, so terminally differentiated effector memory CD45RA+ cells were excluded. The chain uses TRBV27 and TRBJ2-7; 8 positions agree with TRBD2. The sequencing sample was made of naive CD8+ T cells sorted from blood. This sequence originates from a man aged 18 to 30 in good health. The CDR3 reads CASSFAGGSYEQYF. In DNA form, the CDR3 reads TGTGCCAGCAGTTTTGCGGGGGGCTCCTACGAGCAGTACTTC.